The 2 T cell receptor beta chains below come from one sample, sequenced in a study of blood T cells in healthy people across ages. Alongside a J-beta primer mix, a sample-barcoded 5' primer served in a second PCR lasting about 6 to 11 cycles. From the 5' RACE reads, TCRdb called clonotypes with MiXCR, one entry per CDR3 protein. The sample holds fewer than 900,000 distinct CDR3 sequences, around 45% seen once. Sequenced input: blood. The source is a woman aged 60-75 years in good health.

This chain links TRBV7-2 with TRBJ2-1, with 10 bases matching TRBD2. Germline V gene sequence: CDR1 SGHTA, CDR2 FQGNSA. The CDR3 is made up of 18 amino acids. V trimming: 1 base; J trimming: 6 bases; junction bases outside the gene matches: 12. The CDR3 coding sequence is TGTGCCAGCAGCTTAGGGGGCCCAAGCGGGAGGGCCTCCAATGAGCAGTTCTTC. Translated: CASSLGGPSGRASNEQFF.

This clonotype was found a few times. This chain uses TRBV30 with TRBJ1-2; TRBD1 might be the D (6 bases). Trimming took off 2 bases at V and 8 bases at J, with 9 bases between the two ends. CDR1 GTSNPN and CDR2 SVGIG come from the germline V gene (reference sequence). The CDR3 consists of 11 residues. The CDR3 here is CAWSPGVGYTF. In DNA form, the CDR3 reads TGTGCCTGGAGTCCAGGGGTGGGCTACACCTTC.